These 17 T cell receptor beta chains share one sample of origin, sequenced in a study of neurological immune-mediated disorders. Using its own MiXCR run on the 5' RACE reads, TCRdb lists one record per CDR3 protein. The sample lists approximately 30,000 distinct CDR3 sequences; 20% to 25% were seen once. The material sequenced was PBMCs. These receptors all stem from a woman aged 60-70 years in good health.

This clonotype was detected many times. The chain is built from TRBV6-2 or TRBV6-3 and TRBJ2-7; D not certain. Germline CDR1 is MNHEY and CDR2 is SVGEGT. V was clipped by 7 bases and J by 5 bases, with 15 bases between them. This CDR3 is 13 amino acids long. CDR3 coding DNA: TGTGCCAGCATGTCCACGTTTGTCGACGAGCAGTACTTC. Translated, it gives CASMSTFVDEQYF.

There are many counts of this clonotype. CDR3 region: CASSLALAGSYNEQFF. The DNA of the CDR3 is TGTGCCAGCAGCTTAGCTCTAGCGGGATCTTACAATGAGCAGTTCTTC. J is TRBJ2-1 and V is TRBV7-9; 9 bases match TRBD2. Trimming took 0 bases from V and 4 from J; bases not matched to a gene: 4. The CDR3 totals 16 residues. Germline assignment: CDR1 SEHNR and CDR2 FQNEAQ (reference sequence).

Many counts were recorded for this clonotype. The genes are TRBV7-2 and TRBJ1-3; the D gene is possibly TRBD1 (5 bases). V gave up 5 bases and J gave up 0 bases, with 17 bases separating them. CDR3 length: 17 residues. The germline gives CDR1 SGHTA, CDR2 FQGNSA. The CDR3 sequence is CASSRAGTVVSGNTIYF. CDR3 DNA sequence: TGTGCCAGCAGCCGCGCCGGGACGGTCGTCTCTGGAAACACCATATATTTT.

At least ten counts were recorded for this clonotype. J is TRBJ2-5 and V is TRBV10-3, with TRBD1 as a possible D gene (6 bases). There are 12 residues in the CDR3. Germline V lookup: CDR1 ENHRY, CDR2 SYGVKD. Trimming cost V 6 bases and J 3 bases, with 8 bases left between them. The CDR3 region is CAISSGEETQYF. For the CDR3, the DNA is TGTGCCATCAGCTCAGGGGAAGAGACCCAGTACTTC.

The chain has TRBV5-1 and TRBJ2-1; D gene uncertain. CDR1 and CDR2 from the germline V gene are SGHRS and YFSETQ. Trimming left V 4 bases short and J 6 bases short, with 14 bases between. CDR3 size: 14 residues. The CDR3 DNA is TGCGCCAGCAGCGTCTCTAGGAAGGGCAATGAGCAGTTCTTC. Translation: CASSVSRKGNEQFF. The whole variable domain, remainder taken from reference TRBV5-1 and TRBJ2-1, is KAGVTQTPRYLIKTRGQQVTLSCSPISGHRSVSWYQQTPGQGLQFLFEYFSETQRNKGNFPGRFSGRQFSNSRSEMNVSTLELGDSALYLCASSVSRKGNEQFFGPGTRLTVL.

This clonotype appeared many times. The rearrangement links TRBV28 to TRBJ2-7; D gene uncertain. V was cut by 5 bases and J by 5 bases, with 7 bases left in between. The germline CDR1 and CDR2 sequences are MDHEN and SYDVKM. The CDR3 has 11 residues. CDR3 coding DNA: TGTGCCAGCAGTCCACAAAACGAGCAGTACTTC. Residues: CASSPQNEQYF. Drawing the rest from reference TRBV28 and TRBJ2-7, the complete variable domain is DVKVTQSSRYLVKRTGEKVFLECVQDMDHENMFWYRQDPGLGLRLIYFSYDVKMKEKGDIPEGYSVSREKKERFSLILESASTNQTSMYLCASSPQNEQYFGPGTRLTVT.

This clonotype was counted many times. This chain connects TRBV29-1 to TRBJ1-5; TRBD1 matches 10 bases. The trim removed 7 bases at V and 8 bases at J, leaving 8 bases unmatched. The germline CDR1 and CDR2 sequences are SQVTM and ANQGSEA. This CDR3 contains 13 residues. The CDR3 nucleotides read TGCAGCGCCGGGACAGGGGATTCGGAGCCCCAGCATTTT. Residues: CSAGTGDSEPQHF. The full variable domain, completed using reference TRBV29-1 and TRBJ1-5, is SAVISQKPSRDICQRGTSLTIQCQVDSQVTMMFWYRQQPGQSLTLIATANQGSEATYESGFVIDKFPISRPNLTFSTLTVSNMSPEDSSIYLCSAGTGDSEPQHFGDGTRLSIL.

This clonotype was recorded at least ten times. V gene TRBV28 combines with J gene TRBJ1-2; D gene uncertain. The germline V and J ends were trimmed by 6 bases and 1 base, with 12 bases remaining between them. The length of the CDR3 is 14 residues. CDR1 and CDR2 from the germline V gene are MDHEN and SYDVKM. In DNA, the CDR3 is TGTGCCAGCAGCGCGGCGGGCCTTAACTATGGCTACACCTTC. Protein sequence: CASSAAGLNYGYTF.

This clonotype came up many times. CDR3 DNA: TGCAGTGCCCTCTATAGCGGTAGGGGAGAGACCCAGTACTTC. Translation gives CSALYSGRGETQYF. This chain uses TRBV20-1 with TRBJ2-5; D is possibly TRBD2 (6 bases). Germline CDR1 is DFQATT and CDR2 is SNEGSKA (reference sequence). V was clipped by 6 bases and J by 4 bases, with 18 bases between them. The CDR3 runs to 14 residues.

This clonotype was detected ten times or more. The genes are TRBV7-2 and TRBJ2-3, with D perhaps matching TRBD2 (6 bases). The CDR3 runs 16 residues. CDR1 and CDR2 (germline): SGHTA, FQGNSA. Trimming stripped 5 bases from V and 2 bases from J, with 17 bases between. This chain's CDR3 is CASSPGISRDTDTQYF. DNA of the CDR3: TGTGCCAGCAGCCCCGGGATTTCGCGGGACACAGATACGCAGTATTTT.

In this sample, this clonotype turned up a few times. This sequence joins TRBV10-3 and TRBJ2-7, with 7 bases that match TRBD2. This CDR3 contains 16 residues. The germline gives CDR1 ENHRY, CDR2 SYGVKD. The J segment lost 4 bases and the V segment lost 5 bases, leaving 14 bases of the junction unmatched. In DNA form, the CDR3 reads TGTGCCATCAGTTCCCACCTCTCCAGCGGGACGTACGAGCAGTACTTC. The encoded protein is CAISSHLSSGTYEQYF.

This clonotype was seen at least ten times. This chain connects TRBV6-5 to TRBJ1-1; D possibly corresponds to TRBD1 (6 bases). This CDR3 region has 15 residues. Trimming took off 6 bases at V and 1 base at J, with 15 bases between the two ends. The germline gives CDR1 MNHEY, CDR2 SVGAGI. CDR3 DNA: TGTGCCAGCAGCCCGGGGGCAGGTTGGAACACTGAAGCTTTCTTT. Translation gives CASSPGAGWNTEAFF.

In the case of this clonotype: At one end the junction does not follow the germline gene, possibly because of a read error. The chain combines TRBV11-2 with TRBJ2-3; 15 bases match TRBD2. CDR1 is SGHAT, CDR2 FQNNGV, per germline. This CDR3 comprises 18 residues. Here the CDR3 DNA reads TGTGCCAGCTGCTTCTGGACTAGCGGGGGGGTAAGCACAGATACGCAGTATTTT. Amino acid sequence: CASCFWTSGGVSTDTQYF.

This clonotype was seen at least ten times. The chain joins TRBV12-3 or TRBV12-4 to TRBJ2-2; possibly TRBD2 for D (6 bases). The CDR3 length is 14 residues. Between the trimmed V and J ends, which lost 10 bases and 2 bases, there was a span of 14 bases. The CDR3 DNA reads as TGTGCCACAAAAGCGGGTGGAAACACCGGGGAGCTGTTTTTT. It yields the protein CATKAGGNTGELFF.

As regards this clonotype: Mismatch with germline at one junction end may stem from a read error. The CDR3 spells CNAREVTLGTEAFF. The CDR3 DNA follows: TGCAATGCTAGAGAGGTCACCTTGGGAACTGAAGCTTTCTTT. The V gene is TRBV20-1, the J gene TRBJ1-1; D gene uncertain. CDR1 DFQATT and CDR2 SNEGSKA come from the germline V gene (reference sequence). This CDR3 is built from 14 residues.

About this clonotype: Since the CDR3 does not end with the conserved phenylalanine or tryptophan, this likely comes from a read error. The gene calls are TRBV20-1 and TRBJ1-6; tentative D call: TRBD1 (5 bases). The CDR3 has 14 residues. The germline V gene encodes CDR1 DFQATT and CDR2 SNEGSKA (reference sequence). The CDR3 sequence is CIAGGSSYNSPLHS. In nucleotides, the CDR3 is TGCATTGCGGGGGGGAGCTCCTATAATTCACCCCTCCACTCT.

At least ten counts were recorded for this clonotype. The chain couples TRBV7-9 to TRBJ2-3; a weak D match, TRBD2 (5 bases). CDR1 and CDR2 from the germline V gene are SEHNR and FQNEAQ (reference sequence). Trimming cost V 3 bases and J 2 bases, with 6 bases left between them. This CDR3 spans 13 amino acids. CDR3 sequence reads: CASSLGVTDTQYF. The CDR3 bases are TGTGCCAGCAGCTTGGGAGTCACAGATACGCAGTATTTT.